This T cell receptor (beta chain) comes out of a study of blood T cell repertoires in COVID-19. The CDR3 sequence is 13 residues long. Germline V lookup: CDR1 SQVTM, CDR2 ANQGSEA. V shed 3 bases and J 6 bases; nucleotides not matched to a gene: 5. TCRdb's table, derived via immunoSEQ multiplex PCR, lists solely in-frame clones and lacks some. Of 300,000 to 400,000 clones detected, around 86% appear once; the ten largest clones hold 3%. The J gene is TRBJ2-7, the V gene TRBV29-1; 10 bases line up with TRBD2. The sequencing input was peripheral blood. The TCR comes from a human donor in a cohort sampled during active COVID-19. The CDR3 region has the DNA TGCAGCGTTGAGGCTAGCGGGAGCGGCGAGCAGTACTTC. Protein sequence: CSVEASGSGEQYF.